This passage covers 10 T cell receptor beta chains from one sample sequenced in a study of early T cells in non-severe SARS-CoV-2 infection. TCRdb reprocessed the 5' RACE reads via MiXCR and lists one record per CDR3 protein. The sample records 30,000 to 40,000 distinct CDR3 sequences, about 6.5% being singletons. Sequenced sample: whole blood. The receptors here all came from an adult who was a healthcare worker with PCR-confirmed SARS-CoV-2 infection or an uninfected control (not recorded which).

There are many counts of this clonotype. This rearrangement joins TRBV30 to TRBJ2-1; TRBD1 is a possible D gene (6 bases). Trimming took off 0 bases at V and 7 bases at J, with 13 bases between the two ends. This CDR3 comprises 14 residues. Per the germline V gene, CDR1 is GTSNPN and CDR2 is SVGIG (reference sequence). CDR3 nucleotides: TGTGCCTGGAGTGTACCAGGGGCAGCGAATGAGCAGTTCTTC. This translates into CAWSVPGAANEQFF.

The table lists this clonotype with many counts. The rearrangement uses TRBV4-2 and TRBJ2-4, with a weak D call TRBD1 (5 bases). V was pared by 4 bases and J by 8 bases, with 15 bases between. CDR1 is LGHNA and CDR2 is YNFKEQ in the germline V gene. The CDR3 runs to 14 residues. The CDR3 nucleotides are TGTGCCAGCAGCCCAGGGCAGGAGTGGGACATTCAGTACTTC. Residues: CASSPGQEWDIQYF.

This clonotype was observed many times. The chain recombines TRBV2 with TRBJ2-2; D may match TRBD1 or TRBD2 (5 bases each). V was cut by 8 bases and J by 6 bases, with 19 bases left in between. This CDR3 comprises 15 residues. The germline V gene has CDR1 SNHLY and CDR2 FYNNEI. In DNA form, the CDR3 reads TGTGCCAGCGTAGGCGAGGGCAGGGCCCCCGGGGAGCTGTTTTTT. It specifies CASVGEGRAPGELFF.

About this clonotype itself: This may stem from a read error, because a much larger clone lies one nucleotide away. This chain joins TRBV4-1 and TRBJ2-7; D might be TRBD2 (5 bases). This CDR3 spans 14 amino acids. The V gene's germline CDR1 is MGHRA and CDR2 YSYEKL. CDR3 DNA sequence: TGCACCAGCAGCCTAACGGGGTCCGGGAACGAGCAGTACTTC. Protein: CTSSLTGSGNEQYF.

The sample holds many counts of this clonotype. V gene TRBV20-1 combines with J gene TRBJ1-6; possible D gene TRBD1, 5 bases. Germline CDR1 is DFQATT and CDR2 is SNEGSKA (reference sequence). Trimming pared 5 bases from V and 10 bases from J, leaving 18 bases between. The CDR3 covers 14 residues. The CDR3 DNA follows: TGCAGTGCTGGGGGGGAGGCGGAAGAATCACCCCTCCACTTT. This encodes CSAGGEAEESPLHF.

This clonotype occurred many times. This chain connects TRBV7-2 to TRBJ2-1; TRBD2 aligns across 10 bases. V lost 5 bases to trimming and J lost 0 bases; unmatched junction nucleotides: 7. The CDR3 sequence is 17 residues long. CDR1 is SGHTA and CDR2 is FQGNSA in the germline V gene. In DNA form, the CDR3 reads TGTGCCAGCAGCCTCGGACTAGCGGCGCGCTCCTACAATGAGCAGTTCTTC. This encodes CASSLGLAARSYNEQFF.

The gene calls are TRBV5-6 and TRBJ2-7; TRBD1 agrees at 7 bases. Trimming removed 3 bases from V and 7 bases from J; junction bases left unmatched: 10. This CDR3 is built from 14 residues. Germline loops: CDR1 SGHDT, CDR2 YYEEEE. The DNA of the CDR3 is TGTGCCAGCAGCTGGGACAGCCATTCTGGTGAGCAGTACTTC. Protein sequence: CASSWDSHSGEQYF. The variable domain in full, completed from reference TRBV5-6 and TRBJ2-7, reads DAGVTQSPTHLIKTRGQQVTLRCSPKSGHDTVSWYQQALGQGPQFIFQYYEEEERQRGNFPDRFSGHQFPNYSSELNVNALLLGDSALYLCASSWDSHSGEQYFGPGTRLTVT.

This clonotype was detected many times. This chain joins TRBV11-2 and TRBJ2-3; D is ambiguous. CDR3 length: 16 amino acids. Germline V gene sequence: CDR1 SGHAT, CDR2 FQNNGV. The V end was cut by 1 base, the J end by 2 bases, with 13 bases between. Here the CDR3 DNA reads TGTGCCAGCAGCTTAGCCCTAAACCTAGACACAGATACGCAGTATTTT. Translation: CASSLALNLDTDTQYF.

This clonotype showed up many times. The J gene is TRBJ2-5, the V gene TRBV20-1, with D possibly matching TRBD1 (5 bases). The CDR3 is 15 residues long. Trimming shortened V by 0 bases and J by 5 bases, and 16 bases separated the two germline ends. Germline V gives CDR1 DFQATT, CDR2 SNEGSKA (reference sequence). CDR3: CSARDRQGIGETQYF. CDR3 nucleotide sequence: TGCAGTGCTAGAGATCGCCAGGGAATAGGGGAGACCCAGTACTTC.

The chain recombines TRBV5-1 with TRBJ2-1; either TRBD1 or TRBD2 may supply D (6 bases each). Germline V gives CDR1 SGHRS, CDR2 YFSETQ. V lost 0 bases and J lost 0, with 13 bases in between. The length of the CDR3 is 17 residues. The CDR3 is CASSLGRGPSSYNEQFF. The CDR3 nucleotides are TGCGCCAGCAGCTTGGGCCGGGGGCCTAGCTCCTACAATGAGCAGTTCTTC. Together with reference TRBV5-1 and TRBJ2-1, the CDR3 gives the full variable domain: KAGVTQTPRYLIKTRGQQVTLSCSPISGHRSVSWYQQTPGQGLQFLFEYFSETQRNKGNFPGRFSGRQFSNSRSEMNVSTLELGDSALYLCASSLGRGPSSYNEQFFGPGTRLTVL.